This T cell receptor (beta chain) was observed in a study of blood T cell repertoires in COVID-19 (dated by TCRdb to the early 2020s). Describing the broader study: The collaborator samples originated in the United States, Italy and Spain and spanned the acute and convalescent phases of COVID-19. The prospective study material was composed of cDNA or gDNA derived from T cells, B-cell-depleted T cells, or PBMCs. Deeply sampled blood TCRbeta repertoires from subjects exposed to, actively infected with, or recovered from COVID-19 were included in the dataset. The repertoires were released in a freely available public database meant as a resource for research on the immune response to SARS-CoV-2. Samples were obtained from the ongoing ImmuneRACE study (first 160 participants) and from roughly 1,300 subjects provided by 6 global collaborators. The sample metadata nearly always contained a de-identified subject ID, COVID-19 status, age in years and sex. Where available, HLA class I and class II types were taken from metadata supplied by the sample provider and were not determined by assay-based typing.

The germline V gene (reference sequence) provides CDR1 LNHDA and CDR2 SQIVND. After removal of 6 bases from V and 0 bases from J, the junction retains 8 bases not matched to a gene. Reading from cysteine to phenylalanine, the CDR3 counts 15 amino acids. Only the CDR3 DNA is retained, 45 bases long and in frame from the first base. On the study overall, not on this receptor specifically: The quantity of clinical and demographic metadata differed by source and by participant and was supplied without curation.

Each collaborating institution followed its own protocols to collect whole blood in K2EDTA tubes. For TCRbeta analysis, collaborators shipped samples as frozen whole blood, isolated PBMCs, or DNA extracted from either of those sample types. The immunoSEQ Assay, a bias-controlled multiplex PCR, was used to amplify TCRbeta CDR3 regions from genomic DNA. Processing in the source paper ran as follows. The number of nucleated cells in each sample was estimated from the amplification of reference gene primers within the assay. To quantify the absolute abundance of each unique TCRbeta CDR3 rearrangement, sequence reads were collapsed and filtered. For each sample, productive Simpson clonality was calculated as the square root of Simpson's diversity index over productive rearrangements. In its TCRdb copy, this immuneACCESS table keeps in-frame sequences only and misses some clones. Where compared with another copy, unresolved V genes explain less than half of these, and the others have no known cause. V and J calls and clone size are as listed in that table; D and trimming were resolved from the DNA. The sample table lists around 58,000 clones, around 90% of them with a count of one. Over 13% of the sample is held by the ten biggest clonotypes.

This clone was picked up one time. Its antigen remains undetermined. Base qualities are not recorded, but no much larger clone differs from it by a single base. The chain is encoded by TRBV19 joined to TRBJ2-7; 7 middle bases align to TRBD2. This TCR came from a human donor with active COVID-19. The donor label of this sample is uncertain. Sequences were obtained from peripheral blood. The CDR3 is CASRRDSGSSYEQYF. In nucleotides, the sequence is TGTGCCAGTAGGCGGGATAGCGGGTCCTCCTACGAGCAGTACTTC.